The rows below give T cell receptor beta chains drawn from one sample of a study of Ad26.COV2.S vaccination and SARS-CoV-2 variants. Libraries were prepared by immunoSEQ multiplex PCR; TCRdb keeps only in-frame clonotypes and omits some of them. The sample includes 300,000 to 400,000 clones, roughly 81% of them seen just once. This material consisted of peripheral blood, taken in a trial of Ad26.COV2.S vaccine versus placebo. The receptors were sampled from a person aged 18-65 years who received the Ad26.COV2.S COVID-19 vaccine or a placebo. Each CDR3 is given with its conserved first and last residue. The order of the fields is clone size, D gene, J gene, V gene, CDR3 DNA, CDR3 protein. D genes are given only for firm matches. Rows may omit the clone size; those that give it use once, few, many or a size class.

.,TRBD2,TRBJ2-3,TRBV29-1,TGCAGCGCCCAAGGGGGGACTAGCGTTAGCACAGATACGCAGTATTTT,CSAQGGTSVSTDTQYF
.,.,TRBJ2-2,TRBV13,TGTGCCAGCAGCTTAGGCCACAGGGAGGACACCGGGGAGCTGTTTTTT,CASSLGHREDTGELFF
.,TRBD1,TRBJ1-1,TRBV6-5,TGTGCCAGCAGTCGGGACAGGGAGGTAACTGAAGCTTTCTTT,CASSRDREVTEAFF
.,.,TRBJ1-3,TRBV29-1,TGCAGCGCCGCCCGGGGGGGACGGGGCTCTCGGGACACCATATATTTT,CSAARGGRGSRDTIYF
once,TRBD1,TRBJ2-7,TRBV9,TGTGCCAGCAGCGCAGGGACAGGCTACGAGCAGTACTTC,CASSAGTGYEQYF
.,TRBD2,TRBJ2-3,TRBV18,TGTGCCAGCTCACCACCAGGAGCGGGGGGGCTGGGAGATACGCAGTATTTT,CASSPPGAGGLGDTQYF
.,TRBD1,TRBJ1-1,TRBV7-6,TGTGCCAGCAGCTCCTTAACAGGGGCGAACACTGAAGCTTTCTTT,CASSSLTGANTEAFF
many,TRBD1,TRBJ1-1,TRBV14,TGTGCCAGCAGCCAAGATTATTCGGGACAGGGGGCAGTTGGCACTGAAGCTTTCTTT,CASSQDYSGQGAVGTEAFF
.,TRBD1,TRBJ2-7,TRBV4-1,TGCGCCAGCAGCCAGCCGGGACAGGGGTCTTCCTACGAGCAGTACTTC,CASSQPGQGSSYEQYF
.,TRBD2,TRBJ2-5,TRBV14,TGTGCCAGCAGCCCCGGGACTAGTTTTCTGGAGACCCAGTACTTC,CASSPGTSFLETQYF
.,.,TRBJ2-7,TRBV25-1,TGTGCCAGCAGTGACCTCTGGGCGCCAGGGGCCCTCTCCTACGAGCAGTACTTC,CASSDLWAPGALSYEQYF
.,.,TRBJ1-5,TRBV30,TGTGCCTGGGCCAGGGACAGCAATCAGCCCCAGCATTTT,CAWARDSNQPQHF
once,TRBD2,TRBJ2-5,TRBV19,TGTGCCAGTAGTATCCGACGGGGGGAAGAGACCCAGTACTTC,CASSIRRGEETQYF
.,TRBD2,TRBJ2-1,TRBV13,TGTGCCAGCAGCCTGACTAGCGGGGAACTCTCCTACAATGAGCAGTTCTTC,CASSLTSGELSYNEQFF
.,.,TRBJ1-1,TRBV7-8,TGTGCCAGCAGCTTAGGAGTTGGGGGGGACACTGAAGCTTTCTTT,CASSLGVGGDTEAFF
.,TRBD1,TRBJ1-5,TRBV28,TGTGCCAGCAGTTCTGGGGACAGGGGCGCTCAGCCCCAGCATTTT,CASSSGDRGAQPQHF
.,TRBD2,TRBJ2-2,TRBV2,TGTGCCAGCAGTGGAGCGGGGGGCCACACCGGGGAGCTGTTTTTT,CASSGAGGHTGELFF
.,TRBD2,TRBJ2-7,TRBV18,TGTGCCAGCTCACCACCGGCTAGCGGGGGATACGAGCAGTACTTC,CASSPPASGGYEQYF
.,TRBD1,TRBJ2-1,TRBV6-5,TGTGCCAGCAGTTACTACGGGACAGGACACAATGAGCAGTTCTTC,CASSYYGTGHNEQFF
.,.,TRBJ2-7,TRBV5-1,TGCGCCAGCAGCTGGGGGGACAGCGAAACCTACGAGCAGTACTTC,CASSWGDSETYEQYF
.,.,TRBJ1-1,TRBV5-4,TGTGCCAGCAGCAAGGCTCGGGACACTGAAGCTTTCTTT,CASSKARDTEAFF
.,TRBD2,TRBJ2-7,TRBV5-6,TGTGCCAGCAGCCCCATAAGTAGCGGGGGGGCCTACGAGCAGTACTTC,CASSPISSGGAYEQYF
.,TRBD1,TRBJ2-5,TRBV5-5,TGTGCCAGCAGCTTGACAGGGGCAACCCAGTACTTC,CASSLTGATQYF
.,.,TRBJ1-1,TRBV5-6,TGTGCCAGCAGCTCCGGACAGACCAACACTGAAGCTTTCTTT,CASSSGQTNTEAFF
.,.,TRBJ2-3,TRBV5-8,TGTGCCAGCAGCGGGGGCCTCACAGATACGCAGTATTTT,CASSGGLTDTQYF
.,.,TRBJ2-3,TRBV2,TGTGCCAGCAGTGACTCCGGGGATACGCAGTATTTT,CASSDSGDTQYF
.,TRBD2,TRBJ2-1,TRBV6-4,TGTGCCAGCAGTGAGACTAGCGGGGGGCCACACAATGAGCAGTTCTTC,CASSETSGGPHNEQFF
few,.,TRBJ2-2,TRBV18,TGTGCCAGCTCACCAAGGGCGAACACCGGGGAGCTGTTTTTT,CASSPRANTGELFF
.,.,TRBJ2-2,TRBV25-1,TGTGCCAGCGGCAGGGGCGGTGGCGGGGAGCTGTTTTTT,CASGRGGGGELFF
once,.,TRBJ2-5,TRBV7-2,TGTGCCAGCAGCACCCCCTCGACTGGGGAGACCCAGTACTTC,CASSTPSTGETQYF
.,TRBD1,TRBJ1-1,TRBV7-9,TGTGCCAGCAGCTCCATGGACAGGGGGCGGGGGACTGAAGCTTTCTTT,CASSSMDRGRGTEAFF
many,TRBD1,TRBJ1-1,TRBV7-2,TGTGCCAGCAGCTTAGGAGGACAGGGGATTCTGGCTTTCTTT,CASSLGGQGILAFF
.,.,TRBJ2-7,TRBV6-5,TGTGCCAGCGTAAGGGGCTACGAGCAGTACTTC,CASVRGYEQYF
.,TRBD1,TRBJ1-1,TRBV29-1,TGCAGCGTAAAGGACAGGGTGAATACTGAAGCTTTCTTT,CSVKDRVNTEAFF
once,.,TRBJ1-1,TRBV28,TGTGCCAGTCGCGAGGAAACCACTGAAGCTTTCTTT,CASREETTEAFF
.,TRBD2,TRBJ2-1,TRBV6-5,TGTGCCAGCAGTCCTCTAGCGGGAGACTTTAATGAGCAGTTCTTC,CASSPLAGDFNEQFF
.,.,TRBJ2-1,TRBV7-8,TGTGCCAGCAGCCCGGAGGGGGGAGGCTTCTACAATGAGCAGTTCTTC,CASSPEGGGFYNEQFF
.,TRBD2,TRBJ2-5,TRBV4-1,TGCGCCAGCAGACCCACTAGCGGCCCAGAGACCCAGTACTTC,CASRPTSGPETQYF
.,.,TRBJ2-7,TRBV7-8,TGTGCCAGCAGCTTAGGGTTTGGAGGGGGCGTCTACGAGCAGTACTTC,CASSLGFGGGVYEQYF
.,.,TRBJ2-7,TRBV19,TGTGCCAGTAGTATGACGGGAACGGGCGAGCAGTACTTC,CASSMTGTGEQYF
.,TRBD2,TRBJ2-5,TRBV7-9,TGTGCCAGCAGCTATCCGAGGACTAGCGGGAGAGAGACCCAGTACTTC,CASSYPRTSGRETQYF
.,.,TRBJ1-1,TRBV19,TGTGCCAGTAGTATTGGCAGCATCCCCATCACTGAAGCTTTCTTT,CASSIGSIPITEAFF
.,.,TRBJ1-1,TRBV5-1,TGCGCCAGCAGTTACCTGGGTGGCACTGAAGCTTTCTTT,CASSYLGGTEAFF
.,.,TRBJ1-4,TRBV7-2,TGTGCCAGCAGCTTAGAGCCCAGGGTGTTAACTAATGAAAAACTGTTTTTT,CASSLEPRVLTNEKLFF
.,TRBD2,TRBJ2-3,TRBV3-1/TRBV3-2,TGTGCCAGCAGCCAAGGGGGAGGGGCGCGCACAGATACGCAGTATTTT,CASSQGGGARTDTQYF
.,.,TRBJ2-5,TRBV30,TGTGCCTGGAGTCGGGAGCAAGAGACCCAGTACTTC,CAWSREQETQYF
.,TRBD1,TRBJ1-1,TRBV7-9,TGTGCCAGCAGCTTAATGACAGGGGTCACTGAAGCTTTCTTT,CASSLMTGVTEAFF
few,.,TRBJ2-1,TRBV7-9,TGTGCCAGCAGCTTAGTTCGGTTTTACACCTACAATGAGCAGTTCTTC,CASSLVRFYTYNEQFF
.,.,TRBJ2-5,TRBV4-3,TGCGCCAGCAGCCAAGGTATTCAAGAGACCCAGTACTTC,CASSQGIQETQYF